This T cell receptor beta chain was recorded in a study of shared clonotypes between healthy human individuals. General study points: Relative to clonotypes present in all four donors, those not shared had lower generation probabilities.

The CDR3 totals 15 residues. Trimming pared 6 bases from V and 1 base from J, leaving 13 bases between. Germline values: CDR1 ENHRY, CDR2 SYGVKD. Sequenced by immunoSEQ multiplex PCR; TCRdb stores in-frame clones only, minus some. The sample comprises some 2.1 million clones, just under 95% of which are singletons, and roughly 1.1% rests with the top ten. With regard to this clone: The target antigen is unknown.

Terminally differentiated effector memory CD45RA+ cells were excluded from the naive CD8 cells, which were CD45RO-negative and positively selected for CCR7. This chain links TRBV10-3 with TRBJ2-1, with a possible D match to TRBD1 (6 bases). The sample comprised naive CD8+ T cells sorted from blood. The TCR sequence derives from a young man in good health. The CDR3 sequence: CAIRGQGPSYNEQFF. The DNA of the CDR3 is TGTGCCATCAGGGGCCAGGGGCCTTCCTACAATGAGCAGTTCTTC.